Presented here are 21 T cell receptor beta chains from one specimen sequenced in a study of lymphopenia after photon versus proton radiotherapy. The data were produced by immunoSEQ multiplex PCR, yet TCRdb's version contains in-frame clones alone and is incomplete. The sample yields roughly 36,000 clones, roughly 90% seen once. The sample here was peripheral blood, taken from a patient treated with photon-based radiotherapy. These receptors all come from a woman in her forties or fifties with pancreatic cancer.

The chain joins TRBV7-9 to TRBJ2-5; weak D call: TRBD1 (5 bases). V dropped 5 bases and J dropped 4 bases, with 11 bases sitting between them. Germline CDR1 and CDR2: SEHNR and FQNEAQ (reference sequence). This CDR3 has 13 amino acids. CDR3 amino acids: CASSPSGSETQYF. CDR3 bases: TGTGCCAGCAGCCCATCAGGGTCAGAGACCCAGTACTTC.

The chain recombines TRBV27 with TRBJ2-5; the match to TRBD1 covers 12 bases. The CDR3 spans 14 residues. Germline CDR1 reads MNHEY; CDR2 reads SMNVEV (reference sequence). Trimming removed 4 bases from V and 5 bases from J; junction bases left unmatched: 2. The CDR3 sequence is CASSWDRGLETQYF. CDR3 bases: TGTGCCAGCAGTTGGGACAGGGGGCTCGAGACCCAGTACTTC.

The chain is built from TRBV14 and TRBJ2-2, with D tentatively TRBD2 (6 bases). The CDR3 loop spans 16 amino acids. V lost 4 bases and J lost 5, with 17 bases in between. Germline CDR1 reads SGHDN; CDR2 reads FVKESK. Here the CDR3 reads CASSPFGGGRTGELFF. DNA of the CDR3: TGTGCCAGCAGCCCCTTTGGGGGAGGAAGAACCGGGGAGCTGTTTTTT.

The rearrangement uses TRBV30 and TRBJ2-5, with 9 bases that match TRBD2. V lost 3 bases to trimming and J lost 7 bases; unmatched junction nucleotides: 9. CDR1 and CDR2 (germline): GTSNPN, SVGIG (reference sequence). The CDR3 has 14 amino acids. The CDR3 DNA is TGTGCCTGGAGAACAGCGGGGGGCACGGGGACCCAGTACTTC. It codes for CAWRTAGGTGTQYF.

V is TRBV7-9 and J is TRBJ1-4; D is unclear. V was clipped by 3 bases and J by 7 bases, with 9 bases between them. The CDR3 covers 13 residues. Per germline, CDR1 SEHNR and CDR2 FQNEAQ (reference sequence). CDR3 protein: CASSLDIPEKLFF. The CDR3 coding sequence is TGTGCCAGCAGCTTGGATATTCCTGAAAAACTGTTTTTT.

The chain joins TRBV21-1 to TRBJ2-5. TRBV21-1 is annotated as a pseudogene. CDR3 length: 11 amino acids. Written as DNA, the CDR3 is TGTGCCAGCAGCGACGGAGAGACCCAGTACTTC. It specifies CASSDGETQYF.

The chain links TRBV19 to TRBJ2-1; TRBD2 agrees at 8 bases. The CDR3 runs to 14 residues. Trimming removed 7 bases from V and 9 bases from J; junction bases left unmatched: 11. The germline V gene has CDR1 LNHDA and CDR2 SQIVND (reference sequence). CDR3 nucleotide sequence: TGTGCCAGTAAGGCGAGCGGGAGATTTCTTGAGCAGTTCTTC. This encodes CASKASGRFLEQFF.

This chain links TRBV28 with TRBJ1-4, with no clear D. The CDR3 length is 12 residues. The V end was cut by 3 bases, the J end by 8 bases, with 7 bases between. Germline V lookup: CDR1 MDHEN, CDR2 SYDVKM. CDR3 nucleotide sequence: TGTGCCAGCAGTTTGGTACAGGAAAAACTGTTTTTT. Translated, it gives CASSLVQEKLFF.

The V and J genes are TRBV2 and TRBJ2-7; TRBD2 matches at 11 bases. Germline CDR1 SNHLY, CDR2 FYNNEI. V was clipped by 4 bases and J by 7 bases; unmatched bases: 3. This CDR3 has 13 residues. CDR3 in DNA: TGTGCCAGCAGTGGGCTAGCGGGAGGTGAGCAGTACTTC. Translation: CASSGLAGGEQYF.

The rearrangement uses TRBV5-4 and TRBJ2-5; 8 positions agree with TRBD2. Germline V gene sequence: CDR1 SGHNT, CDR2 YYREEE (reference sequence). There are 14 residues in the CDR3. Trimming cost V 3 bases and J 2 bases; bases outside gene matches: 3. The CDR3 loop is CASSSKRGQETQYF. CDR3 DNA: TGTGCCAGCAGCTCCAAGCGGGGGCAAGAGACCCAGTACTTC.

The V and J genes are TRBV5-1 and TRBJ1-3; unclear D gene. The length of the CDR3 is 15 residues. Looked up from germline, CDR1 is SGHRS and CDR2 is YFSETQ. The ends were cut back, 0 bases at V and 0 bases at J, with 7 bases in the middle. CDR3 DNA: TGCGCCAGCAGCTTGGAAGGGAACTCTGGAAACACCATATATTTT. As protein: CASSLEGNSGNTIYF.

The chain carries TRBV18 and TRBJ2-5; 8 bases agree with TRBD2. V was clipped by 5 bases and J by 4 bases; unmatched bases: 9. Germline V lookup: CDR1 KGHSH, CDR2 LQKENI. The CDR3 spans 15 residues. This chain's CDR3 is CASSAPGAGGETQYF. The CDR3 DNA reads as TGTGCCAGCTCAGCCCCAGGGGCGGGAGGAGAGACCCAGTACTTC.

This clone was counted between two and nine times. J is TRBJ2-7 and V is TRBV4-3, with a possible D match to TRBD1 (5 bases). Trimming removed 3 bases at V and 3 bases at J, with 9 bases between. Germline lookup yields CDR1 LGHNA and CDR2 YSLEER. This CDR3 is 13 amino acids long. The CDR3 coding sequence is TGCGCCAGCAGCCAGGAAAGGGGCTACGAGCAGTACTTC. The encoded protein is CASSQERGYEQYF.

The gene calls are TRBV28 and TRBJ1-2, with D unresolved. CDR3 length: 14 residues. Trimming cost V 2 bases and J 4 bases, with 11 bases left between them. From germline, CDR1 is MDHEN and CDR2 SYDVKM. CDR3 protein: CASSLSSRSYGYTF. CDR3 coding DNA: TGTGCCAGCAGTTTAAGCTCAAGGTCCTATGGCTACACCTTC.

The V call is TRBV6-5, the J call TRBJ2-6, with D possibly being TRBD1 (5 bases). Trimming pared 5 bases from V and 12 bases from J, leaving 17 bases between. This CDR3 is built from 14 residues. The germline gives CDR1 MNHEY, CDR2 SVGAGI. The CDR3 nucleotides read TGTGCCAGCAGTCCCGACAGAACCCCTCTCGTCCTGACTTTC. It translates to CASSPDRTPLVLTF.

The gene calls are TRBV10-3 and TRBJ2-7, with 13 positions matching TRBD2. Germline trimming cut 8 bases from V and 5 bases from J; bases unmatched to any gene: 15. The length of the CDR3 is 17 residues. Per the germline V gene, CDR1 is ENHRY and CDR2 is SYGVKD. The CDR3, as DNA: TGTGCCATCGCAGGGGGACTAGCGGGACCGGCCGGGGACGAGCAGTACTTC. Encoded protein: CAIAGGLAGPAGDEQYF.

The CDR3: CASSQAQSYEQYF. Written as DNA, the CDR3 is TGCGCCAGCAGCCAAGCTCAGTCTTACGAGCAGTACTTC. This rearrangement joins TRBV4-3 to TRBJ2-7; D call uncertain. The CDR3 sequence is 13 residues long. V lost 1 base and J lost 4, with 8 bases in between. CDR1 is LGHNA, CDR2 YSLEER, per germline.

CDR3 nucleotide sequence: TGTGCCAGTAGTATCGGTTCCGGTACAGGGACTAGATCTTACGAGCAGTACTTC. Translation gives CASSIGSGTGTRSYEQYF. V is TRBV19 and J is TRBJ2-7; 8 bases align to TRBD2. CDR1 LNHDA and CDR2 SQIVND come from the germline V gene (reference sequence). The CDR3 runs 18 residues. V lost 3 bases to trimming and J lost 4 bases; unmatched junction nucleotides: 17.

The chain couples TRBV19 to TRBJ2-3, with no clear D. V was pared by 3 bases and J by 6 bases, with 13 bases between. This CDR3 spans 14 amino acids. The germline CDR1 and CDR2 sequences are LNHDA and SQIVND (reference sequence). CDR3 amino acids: CASSIGPLTDTQYF. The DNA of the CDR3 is TGTGCCAGTAGTATTGGGCCGCTAACTGATACGCAGTATTTT.

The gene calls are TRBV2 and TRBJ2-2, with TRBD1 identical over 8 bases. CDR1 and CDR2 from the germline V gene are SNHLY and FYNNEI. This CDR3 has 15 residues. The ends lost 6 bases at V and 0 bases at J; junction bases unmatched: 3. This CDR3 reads CASRKQGANTGELFF. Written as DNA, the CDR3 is TGTGCCAGCAGAAAACAGGGGGCGAACACCGGGGAGCTGTTTTTT.

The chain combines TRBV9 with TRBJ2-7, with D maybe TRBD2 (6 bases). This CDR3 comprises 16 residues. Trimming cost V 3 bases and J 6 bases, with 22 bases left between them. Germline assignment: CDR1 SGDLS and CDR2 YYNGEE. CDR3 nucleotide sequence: TGTGCCAGCAGCGAGGGACCCGGGACTCCTGGGGGCGAGCAGTACTTC. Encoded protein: CASSEGPGTPGGEQYF.